This T cell receptor (beta chain) was identified in a study of beta chain features in type 1 diabetes. Study findings and constraints: Shorter TCRB CDR3s, moderately but significantly so, were found in Type 1 diabetes patients in all four CD4+ subsets. Sequencing of cDNA might inflate the share of cells that strongly express TCR. With patients and controls alike, PCR might favor shorter templates to an equal degree.

Every isolated RNA sample was fully reverse transcribed, so sequencing captured expressed TCRB transcripts. Measured with immunoSEQ multiplex PCR; TCRdb has only the in-frame clones, and not every one. The sample contains hundreds of thousands of clones, under 15% of which appear only once. This clone was detected a few times. Its matching antigen is unknown. Trimming took 6 bases from V and 1 from J, leaving 10 bases between them. CDR1 is MNHEY, CDR2 SVGAGI, per germline. CDR3 size: 14 residues. Sorted cells reached over 98% purity in every population. The TCR originated in a man aged 18 to 30 with type 1 diabetes. The chain links TRBV6-5 to TRBJ1-5; possibly TRBD1 for D (6 bases). Sequenced: naive CD4+ T cells from blood. CDR3 loop: CASSGTSSNQPQHF. CDR3 nucleotides: TGTGCCAGCAGCGGGACATCGAGCAATCAGCCCCAGCATTTT.